This T cell receptor beta chain comes out of a study of CD4 T cells in relation to SARS-CoV-2 and coronaviruses. Study background: PBMCs were cultured with antigen for around nine days before TCR beta sequencing.

Study results and caveats: SARS-CoV-2-driven expansion was significantly weaker in crossreactive than monoreactive clones. Crossreactivity was assessed only for spike protein, not other viral proteins.

Germline V CDR1 and CDR2: SGHTA, FQGNSA. V was cut by 7 bases and J by 3 bases, with 15 bases left in between. The CDR3 runs 14 residues. The unexposed donors gave CD4+ T cells in about 2011-2019, prior to COVID-19. Isolation of CD4+ T cells took place after roughly nine days in culture. On days 3 and 7, cultures got half fresh IL-2 medium. Measured with immunoSEQ multiplex PCR; TCRdb has only the in-frame clones, and not every one. This table holds almost 30,000 clones, 76% found once. Remarks on this clone: What it binds is unknown.

The sequence was obtained from a human donor in good health. Sample: CD4+ T cells from PBMCs, cultured in vitro. V usage is TRBV7-2 and J usage is TRBJ2-5; no clear D. For the CDR3, the DNA is TGTGCCAGCACATCTGCCACAGTAAAAGAGACCCAGTACTTC. Its protein product is CASTSATVKETQYF.